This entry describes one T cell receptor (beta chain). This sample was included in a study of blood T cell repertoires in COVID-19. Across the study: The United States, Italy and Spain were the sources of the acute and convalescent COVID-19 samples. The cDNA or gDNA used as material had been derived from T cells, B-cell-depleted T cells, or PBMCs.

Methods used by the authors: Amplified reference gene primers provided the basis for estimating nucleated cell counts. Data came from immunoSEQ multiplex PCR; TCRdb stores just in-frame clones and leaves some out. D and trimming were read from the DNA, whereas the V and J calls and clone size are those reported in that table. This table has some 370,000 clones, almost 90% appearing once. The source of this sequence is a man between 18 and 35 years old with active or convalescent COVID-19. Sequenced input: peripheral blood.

CDR3 sequence: CSASRSSGSLYNEQFF. CDR3 in DNA: TGCAGTGCTAGTAGGTCTAGCGGGAGTTTGTACAATGAGCAGTTCTTC. J is TRBJ2-1 and V is TRBV20-1, with 10 bases lining up with TRBD2. Looked up from germline, CDR1 is DFQATT and CDR2 is SNEGSKA (reference sequence). The V and J ends lost 3 bases and 4 bases, in that order; junction bases with no gene match: 9. This CDR3 has 16 residues.